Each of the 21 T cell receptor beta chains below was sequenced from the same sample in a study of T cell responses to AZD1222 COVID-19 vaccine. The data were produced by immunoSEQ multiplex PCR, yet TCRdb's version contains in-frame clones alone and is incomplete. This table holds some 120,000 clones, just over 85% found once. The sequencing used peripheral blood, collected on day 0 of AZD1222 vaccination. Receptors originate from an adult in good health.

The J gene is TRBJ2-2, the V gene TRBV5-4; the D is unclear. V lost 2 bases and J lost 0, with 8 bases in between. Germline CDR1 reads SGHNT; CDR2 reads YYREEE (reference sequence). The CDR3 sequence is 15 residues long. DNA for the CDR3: TGTGCCAGCAGCTTCGACGGATCGAACACCGGGGAGCTGTTTTTT. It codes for CASSFDGSNTGELFF.

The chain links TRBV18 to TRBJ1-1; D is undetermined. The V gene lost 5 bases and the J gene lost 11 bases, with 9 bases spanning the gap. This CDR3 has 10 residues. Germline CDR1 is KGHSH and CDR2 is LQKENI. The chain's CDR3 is CASSSTEAFF. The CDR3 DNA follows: TGTGCCAGCTCAAGCACCGAGGCTTTCTTT.

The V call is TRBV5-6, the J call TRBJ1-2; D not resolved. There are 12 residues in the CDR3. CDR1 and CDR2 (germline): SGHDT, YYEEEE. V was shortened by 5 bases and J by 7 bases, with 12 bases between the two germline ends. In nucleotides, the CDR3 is TGTGCCAGCAGACGTGAGAACGGTGGCTACACCTTC. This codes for CASRRENGGYTF.

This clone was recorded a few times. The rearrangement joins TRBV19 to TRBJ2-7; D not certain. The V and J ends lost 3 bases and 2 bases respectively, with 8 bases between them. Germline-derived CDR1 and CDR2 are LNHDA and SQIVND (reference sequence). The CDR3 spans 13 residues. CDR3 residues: CASSIQQTYEQYF. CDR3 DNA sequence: TGTGCCAGTAGTATCCAACAGACCTACGAGCAGTACTTC.

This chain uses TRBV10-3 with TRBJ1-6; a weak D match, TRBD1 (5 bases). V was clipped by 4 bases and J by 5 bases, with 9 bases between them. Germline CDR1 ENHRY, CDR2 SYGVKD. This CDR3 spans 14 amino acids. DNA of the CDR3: TGTGCCATCAGTGGCGGGGGGAATAATTCACCCCTCCACTTT. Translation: CAISGGGNNSPLHF.

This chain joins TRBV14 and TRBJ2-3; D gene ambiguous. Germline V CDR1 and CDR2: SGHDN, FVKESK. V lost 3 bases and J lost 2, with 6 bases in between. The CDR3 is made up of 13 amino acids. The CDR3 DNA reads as TGTGCCAGCAGCCACTGGACCACAGATACGCAGTATTTT. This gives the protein CASSHWTTDTQYF.

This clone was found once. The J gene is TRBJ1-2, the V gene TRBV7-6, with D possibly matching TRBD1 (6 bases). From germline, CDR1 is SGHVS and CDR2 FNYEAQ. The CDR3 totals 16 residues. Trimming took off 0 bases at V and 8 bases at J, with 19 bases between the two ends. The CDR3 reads CASSLATGTTGGGYTF. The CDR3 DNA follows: TGTGCCAGCAGCTTAGCGACCGGGACAACCGGCGGGGGCTACACCTTC.

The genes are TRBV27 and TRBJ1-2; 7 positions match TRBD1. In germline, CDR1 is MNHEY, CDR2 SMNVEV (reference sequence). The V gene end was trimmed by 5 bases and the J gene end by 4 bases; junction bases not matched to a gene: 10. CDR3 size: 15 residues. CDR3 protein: CASSASPRDSYGYTF. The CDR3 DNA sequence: TGTGCCAGCAGTGCCTCGCCCCGGGACAGCTATGGCTACACCTTC.

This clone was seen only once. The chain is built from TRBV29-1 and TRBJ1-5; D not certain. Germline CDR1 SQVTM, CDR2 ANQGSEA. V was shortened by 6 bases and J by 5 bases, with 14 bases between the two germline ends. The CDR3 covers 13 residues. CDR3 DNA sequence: TGCAGCGTGGGTTCACAGAGAGATCAGCCCCAGCATTTT. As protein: CSVGSQRDQPQHF.

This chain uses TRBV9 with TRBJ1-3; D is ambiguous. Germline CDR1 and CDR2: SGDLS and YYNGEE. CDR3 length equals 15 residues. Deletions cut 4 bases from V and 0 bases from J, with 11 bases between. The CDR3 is CASSPQGFSGNTIYF. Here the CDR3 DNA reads TGTGCCAGCAGCCCTCAAGGCTTCTCTGGAAACACCATATATTTT.

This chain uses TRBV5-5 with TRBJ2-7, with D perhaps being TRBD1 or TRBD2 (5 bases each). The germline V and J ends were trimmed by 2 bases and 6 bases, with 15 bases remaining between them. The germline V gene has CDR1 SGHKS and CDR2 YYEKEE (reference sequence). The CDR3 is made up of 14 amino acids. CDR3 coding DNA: TGTGCCAGCAGCTTACAGGCCCCGGGGTCCGAGCAGTACTTC. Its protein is CASSLQAPGSEQYF.

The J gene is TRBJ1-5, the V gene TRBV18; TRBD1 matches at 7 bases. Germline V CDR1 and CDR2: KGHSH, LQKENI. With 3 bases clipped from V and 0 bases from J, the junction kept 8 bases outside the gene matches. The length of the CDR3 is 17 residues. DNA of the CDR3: TGTGCCAGCTCACCTAGCGACAGGGCTTATAGCAATCAGCCCCAGCATTTT. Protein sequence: CASSPSDRAYSNQPQHF.

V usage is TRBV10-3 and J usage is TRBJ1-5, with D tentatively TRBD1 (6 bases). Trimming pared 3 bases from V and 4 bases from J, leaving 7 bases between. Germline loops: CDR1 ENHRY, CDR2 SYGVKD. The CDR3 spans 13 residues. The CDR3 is CAISERGNQPQHF. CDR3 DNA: TGTGCCATCAGTGAAAGGGGGAATCAGCCCCAGCATTTT.

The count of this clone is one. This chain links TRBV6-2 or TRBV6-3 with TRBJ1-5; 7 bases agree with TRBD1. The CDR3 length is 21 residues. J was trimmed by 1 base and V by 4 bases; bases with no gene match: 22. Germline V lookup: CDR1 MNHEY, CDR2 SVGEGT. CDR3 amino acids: CASSSSLRTGTAIYSNQPQHF. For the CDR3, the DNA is TGTGCCAGCAGTTCGAGCCTGAGGACAGGAACGGCGATATACAGCAATCAGCCCCAGCATTTT.

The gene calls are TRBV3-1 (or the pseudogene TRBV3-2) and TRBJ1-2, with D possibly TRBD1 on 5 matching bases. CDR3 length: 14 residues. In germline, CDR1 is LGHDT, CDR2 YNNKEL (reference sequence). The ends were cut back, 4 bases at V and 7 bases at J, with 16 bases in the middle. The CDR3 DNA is TGTGCCAGCAGCCTAGGACGGGACGTCGGTGGCTACACCTTC. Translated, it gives CASSLGRDVGGYTF.

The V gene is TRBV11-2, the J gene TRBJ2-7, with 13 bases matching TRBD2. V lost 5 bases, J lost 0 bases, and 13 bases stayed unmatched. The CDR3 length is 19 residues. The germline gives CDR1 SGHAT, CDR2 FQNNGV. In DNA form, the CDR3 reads TGTGCCAGCAGCATCAGAAGGGGGACTAGCGGGGTAAGCTCCTACGAGCAGTACTTC. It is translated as CASSIRRGTSGVSSYEQYF.

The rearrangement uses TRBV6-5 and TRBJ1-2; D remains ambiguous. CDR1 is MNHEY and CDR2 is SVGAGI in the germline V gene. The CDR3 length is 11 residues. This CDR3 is CVSGGIRGYTF. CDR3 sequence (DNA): TGTGTCTCAGGCGGGATTCGGGGCTACACCTTC.

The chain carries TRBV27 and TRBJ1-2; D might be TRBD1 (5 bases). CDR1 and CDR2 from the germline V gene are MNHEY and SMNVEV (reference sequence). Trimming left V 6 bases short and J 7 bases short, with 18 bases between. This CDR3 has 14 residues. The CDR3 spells CASSPGTSRRGYTF. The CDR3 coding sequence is TGTGCCAGCAGCCCCGGGACCTCGAGGCGTGGCTACACCTTC.

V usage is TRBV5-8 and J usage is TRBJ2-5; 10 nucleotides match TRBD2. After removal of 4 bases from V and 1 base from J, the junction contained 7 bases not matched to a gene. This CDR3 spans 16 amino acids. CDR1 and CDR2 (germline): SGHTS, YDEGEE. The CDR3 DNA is TGTGCCAGCAGCCCAAGGGGACTAGCGATCCAAGAGACCCAGTACTTC. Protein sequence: CASSPRGLAIQETQYF.

As DNA, the CDR3 is TGTGCCAGCTGGACGGTCTCTGGAAACACCATATATTTT. Protein product: CASWTVSGNTIYF. The chain is built from TRBV27 and TRBJ1-3, with no clear D. The length of the CDR3 is 13 residues. V dropped 8 bases and J dropped 0 bases, with 8 bases sitting between them. The V gene's germline CDR1 is MNHEY and CDR2 SMNVEV (reference sequence).

The CDR3 nucleotides are TGTGCCAGCAGCTCACAGGGAGGTACGCAGTATTTT. Protein product: CASSSQGGTQYF. The chain links TRBV6-5 to TRBJ2-3; either TRBD1 or TRBD2 may fit D (6 bases each). The CDR3 loop spans 12 amino acids. Looked up from germline, CDR1 is MNHEY and CDR2 is SVGAGI. The germline V and J ends were trimmed by 6 bases and 8 bases, with 12 bases remaining between them.